This T cell receptor beta chain was recorded in a study of blood T cell repertoires in COVID-19. About the research overall: COVID-19 samples from acute and convalescent phases originated in the United States, Italy and Spain. T cells, B-cell-depleted T cells, or PBMCs supplied cDNA or gDNA.

V was clipped by 0 bases and J by 8 bases, with 14 bases between them. Germline V gene data show CDR1 as SGHNT and CDR2 as YYREEE (reference sequence). This CDR3 contains 14 residues. The table lists this clone with a few counts. Per the authors' pipeline: The authors estimated nucleated cell counts from reference gene primer amplification. Using immunoSEQ multiplex PCR, the repertoire was profiled, and TCRdb retains in-frame clones only, with some absent. V and J calls and clone size follow that table, whereas D and trimming were derived from the DNA. The table has about 260,000 clones, around 90% seen once.

The V gene is TRBV5-4, the J gene TRBJ1-2; D not certain. The source is a human donor in a cohort sampled during active COVID-19. Sequenced: peripheral blood. The CDR3 spells CASSLVVRSGGYTF. DNA of the CDR3: TGTGCCAGCAGCTTGGTAGTGAGGAGTGGCGGCTACACCTTC.